The rows below give T cell receptor beta chains drawn from one sample of a study of blood T cell repertoires in COVID-19. TCRdb's table, derived via immunoSEQ multiplex PCR, lists solely in-frame clones and lacks some. Found here are 200,000 to 250,000 clones, almost 90% of them singletons; the top ten hold 2.7%. The source material was peripheral blood. The receptors stem from a woman aged 55-70 years with acute or convalescent COVID-19. The conserved cysteine and the conserved F or W are not part of the CDR3 here.

j_call v_call cdr3_aa
TRBJ1-5 TRBV11-2 ASSSGGWSNQPQH
TRBJ1-5 TRBV19 ASSSEVSYQPQH
TRBJ1-2 TRBV3-1/TRBV3-2 ASSQDWAGYT
TRBJ2-2 TRBV5-1 ASRTSGSYTGELF
TRBJ1-4 TRBV29-1 SVEGDGLNEKLF
TRBJ1-1 TRBV28 ASRERGGTNTEAF
TRBJ2-7 TRBV24-1 ATSDPGQTTGEQY
TRBJ2-1 TRBV27 ASRDRNYNEQF
TRBJ1-1 TRBV5-1 ASSFSQGDRMNTEAF
TRBJ2-7 TRBV11-2 ASSVPTGSSTYEQY
TRBJ2-6 TRBV5-1 ASSPAVTGANVLT
TRBJ1-2 TRBV10-3 AISESERRNYGYT
TRBJ2-1 TRBV19 ASSLASGSSYNEQF
TRBJ1-6 TRBV5-1 ASSFDRVSPLH
TRBJ2-5 TRBV9 ASSRRVGAGPQETQY
TRBJ2-1 TRBV7-2 ASSPRTSGRGNEQF
TRBJ2-7 TRBV30 AGGQGILNEQY
TRBJ2-1 TRBV10-3 ATAGTIMAYNEQF
TRBJ2-3 TRBV7-2 ASSLSRSGGDTQY
TRBJ1-5 TRBV19 ASSRGQGIQPQH
TRBJ2-1 TRBV3-1/TRBV3-2 ASSQTDSFYNEQF
TRBJ1-4 TRBV21-1 ASSKDRTPTNEKLF
TRBJ2-7 TRBV6-4 ASSKEGGSYEQY
TRBJ2-1 TRBV18 ASLVVQGPNNEQF
TRBJ1-5 TRBV30 AWSDRGGQPQH
TRBJ1-6 TRBV7-3 ASSLGTGGTPLH
TRBJ1-1 TRBV6-1 ASSESDRLKNTEAF
TRBJ1-2 TRBV30 AWSIQGYGYT
TRBJ1-2 TRBV7-2 ASTLNRDRGRYGYT
TRBJ2-7 TRBV6-2/TRBV6-3 ASSYRLAYQYEQY
TRBJ1-1 TRBV6-5 ASTRQSLYPLEAF
TRBJ1-4 TRBV5-1 ASSSTGTNEKLF
TRBJ1-6 TRBV6-5 ASKSQAAYNSPLH
TRBJ2-1 TRBV28 ASSLSSRWPYNEQF
TRBJ1-2 TRBV5-4 ASRPGTGSPNYGYT
TRBJ1-2 TRBV7-3 ASSSAGGYGYT
TRBJ1-5 TRBV28 ASSLWAGTGGGGNQPQH
TRBJ1-1 TRBV3-1/TRBV3-2 ASSQKQALNTEAF
TRBJ1-1 TRBV7-2 ASSPPGSANTEAF
TRBJ1-2 TRBV7-2 ASSSIGQGYYGYT
TRBJ1-1 TRBV5-4 ASSSRDRRMNTEAF
TRBJ1-4 TRBV25-1 ASSAPGQATNEKLF
TRBJ1-5 TRBV27 ASSSQDPGGGQPQH
TRBJ1-2 TRBV28 ASSFPYSSGYT
TRBJ1-2 TRBV4-2 ASSLGQGKYGYT
TRBJ2-6 TRBV5-5 ASSWDSNSGANVLT
TRBJ2-1 TRBV15 ATLLAGGSGNEQF
TRBJ1-1 TRBV10-2 ASSVAGGTEAF
TRBJ2-1 TRBV24-1 ATSDPPSGRGEQF
TRBJ1-6 TRBV4-1 ASSQRSPGQGNDSPLH
TRBJ1-5 TRBV12-2 SGGQDRERSSLDQPQH
TRBJ1-4 TRBV6-6 ASSRRVPDRAGGEKLF
TRBJ1-6 TRBV5-4 ASSLSRNRGNNSPLH
TRBJ1-1 TRBV4-1 ASSQDQTGLTEAF
TRBJ1-1 TRBV11-3 ASSQLRGTEAF
TRBJ2-3 TRBV30 AWSYGTVRTDTQY
TRBJ2-7 TRBV5-1 ASSTGLASEQY
TRBJ2-3 TRBV6-4 ASSPGGGTDTQY
TRBJ1-4 TRBV14 ASSQSRDRGMSANEKLF